These T cell receptor beta chains were read from a single sample in a study of CD8 T cells in ankylosing spondylitis. TCRdb itself ran the 5' RACE reads through MiXCR, one entry per CDR3 protein. The sample includes about 39,000 distinct CDR3 sequences, over 9% seen only once; the top ten take around 16%. Sequences were obtained from blood, either unsorted or a sorted T cell fraction (not recorded which). The source is a male donor with ankylosing spondylitis or in good health (not recorded which). CDR3s include the opening cysteine and the closing phenylalanine or tryptophan. Each record gives: D gene, clone size, V gene, J gene, CDR3 protein, CDR3 DNA. The D gene is left open where the match is weak. The listing skips clone size in some rows; elsewhere it reads once, few, many or a size class.

>-|many|TRBV20-1|TRBJ1-2
CSARDLHSTFYGYTF
TGCAGTGCTAGAGATCTGCACAGCACGTTTTATGGCTACACCTTC
>-|many|TRBV7-2|TRBJ1-1
CASTPWTDNTEAFF
TGTGCCAGCACCCCTTGGACAGATAACACTGAAGCTTTCTTT
>TRBD1|many|TRBV15|TRBJ1-5
CATSRVGQGKGNNQPQHF
TGTGCCACCAGCAGAGTGGGACAGGGGAAGGGAAACAATCAGCCCCAGCATTTT
>-|many|TRBV10-3|TRBJ1-1
CAISVVLNTEAFF
TGTGCCATCAGTGTGGTCCTGAACACTGAAGCTTTCTTT
>-|many|TRBV28|TRBJ1-5
CASSLDRSNQPQHF
TGTGCCAGCAGTTTGGACAGATCCAATCAGCCCCAGCATTTT
>-|many|TRBV4-3|TRBJ2-5
CASSQDWDTQTQYF
TGCGCCAGCAGCCAAGATTGGGACACCCAGACCCAGTACTTC
>TRBD2|many|TRBV11-2|TRBJ2-3
CASSISSGRNVDTQYF
TGTGCCAGCAGCATATCTAGCGGGAGGAATGTAGATACGCAGTATTTT
>-|-|TRBV7-2|TRBJ1-2
CASSLSNSNYGYTF
TGTGCCAGCAGCTTAAGCAATTCTAACTATGGCTACACCTTC
>-|many|TRBV29-1|TRBJ2-2
CSVEDQLGNTGELFF
TGCAGCGTTGAAGATCAATTAGGAAACACCGGGGAGCTGTTTTTT
>-|many|TRBV20-1|TRBJ2-3
CSARRVDTQYF
TGCAGTGCTAGAAGGGTAGATACGCAGTATTTT
>-|few|TRBV14|TRBJ2-3
CASSQPWGPIRTDTQYF
TGTGCCAGCAGCCAACCGTGGGGACCCATCCGCACAGATACGCAGTATTTT
>-|many|TRBV29-1|TRBJ2-7
CSVWGRGNSYEQYF
TGCAGCGTTTGGGGTCGGGGAAATTCCTACGAGCAGTACTTC
>TRBD2|many|TRBV6-2/TRBV6-3|TRBJ2-1
CASSSPGLAGYNEQFF
TGTGCCAGCAGCTCTCCGGGACTAGCGGGGTACAATGAGCAGTTCTTC
>-|many|TRBV5-5|TRBJ2-6
CASSRGDSGANVLTF
TGTGCCAGCAGCCGCGGGGACTCTGGGGCCAACGTCCTGACTTTC
>-|few|TRBV7-8|TRBJ2-1
CASSPRLGGETYNEQFF
TGTGCCAGCAGCCCGCGCCTCGGAGGGGAAACCTACAATGAGCAGTTCTTC
>-|few|TRBV20-1|TRBJ2-4
CSASFLGIAKNIQYF
TGCAGTGCTAGTTTCCTGGGGATAGCCAAAAACATTCAGTACTTC
>TRBD1|many|TRBV20-1|TRBJ1-6
CSADRGRRNSPLHF
TGCAGTGCTGACAGGGGGCGTAGGAATTCACCCCTCCACTTT
>-|many|TRBV5-1|TRBJ2-5
CASSAEVMKTQYF
TGCGCCAGCAGCGCTGAGGTTATGAAGACCCAGTACTTC
>TRBD1|many|TRBV7-8|TRBJ1-2
CASTSPRTGGLSGGYTF
TGTGCCAGCACCTCCCCGCGGACAGGGGGCTTGAGTGGTGGCTACACCTTC
>-|few|TRBV20-1|TRBJ2-3
CSARTESVADTQYF
TGCAGTGCTAGAACAGAATCGGTAGCCGACACGCAGTATTTT
>-|many|TRBV5-1|TRBJ2-1
CASSTNSREFDNEQFF
TGCGCCAGCAGCACTAACTCGCGGGAATTTGACAATGAGCAGTTCTTC
>-|many|TRBV4-3|TRBJ2-3
CASSQDHGKTDTQYF
TGCGCCAGCAGCCAAGATCACGGGAAGACAGATACGCAGTATTTT
>TRBD2|-|TRBV2|TRBJ2-2
CASSEGLAGASGELFF
TGTGCCAGCAGTGAAGGACTAGCGGGGGCCAGCGGGGAGCTGTTTTTT
>TRBD1|-|TRBV11-2|TRBJ2-5
CASSFRGWGEETQYF
TGTGCCAGCAGCTTCAGGGGGTGGGGTGAAGAGACCCAGTACTTC
>-|many|TRBV5-6|TRBJ1-1
CASSLSPRGGTEAFF
TGTGCCAGCAGCTTGTCCCCCAGGGGAGGCACTGAAGCTTTCTTT
>TRBD2|medium-sized|TRBV29-1|TRBJ2-1
CSVTTLAGPNNEQFF
TGCAGCGTTACCACGCTAGCGGGACCGAACAATGAGCAGTTCTTC
>-|many|TRBV19|TRBJ2-4
CASSIDTGDIQYF
TGTGCCAGTAGTATTGATACGGGTGACATTCAGTACTTC
>-|many|TRBV10-3|TRBJ2-4
CAISDGSGGNIQYF
TGTGCCATCAGTGACGGATCCGGAGGGAACATTCAGTACTTC
>-|-|TRBV3-1|TRBJ2-2
CASSQESSTGELFF
TGTGCCAGCAGCCAAGAATCTAGTACCGGGGAGCTGTTTTTT
>-|many|TRBV25-1|TRBJ1-6
CASSEGDVSPLHF
TGTGCCAGCAGTGAAGGGGATGTCTCACCCCTCCACTTT
>-|few|TRBV2|TRBJ2-2
CASTSDAGELFF
TGTGCCAGCACCTCGGACGCCGGGGAGCTGTTTTTT
>-|many|TRBV7-2|TRBJ1-1
CASSLSGVTEAFF
TGTGCCAGCAGCTTATCAGGGGTCACTGAAGCTTTCTTT
>TRBD2|many|TRBV19|TRBJ2-7
CASSPGASGSHEQYF
TGTGCCAGTAGTCCGGGGGCTAGCGGGAGCCACGAGCAGTACTTC
>TRBD2|many|TRBV2|TRBJ2-5
CASSGTSGSGGVQETQYF
TGTGCCAGCAGTGGAACTAGCGGGAGTGGAGGGGTTCAAGAGACCCAGTACTTC
>-|many|TRBV29-1|TRBJ2-7
CSVVLQGSYEQYF
TGCAGCGTTGTCCTACAGGGAAGCTACGAGCAGTACTTC
>TRBD1|-|TRBV5-6|TRBJ2-6
CASSLGQGARGANVLTF
TGTGCCAGCAGCTTGGGACAGGGGGCGAGAGGGGCCAACGTCCTGACTTTC
>TRBD2|few|TRBV2|TRBJ2-7
CASSDPLASSSYEQYF
TGTGCCAGCAGTGACCCACTAGCGAGTAGCTCCTACGAGCAGTACTTC
>-|many|TRBV28|TRBJ2-7
CASSLGTGAYEQYF
TGTGCCAGCAGTTTGGGGACTGGGGCCTACGAGCAGTACTTC
>TRBD2|few|TRBV7-3|TRBJ2-1
CASSLQGTSGRASYNEQFF
TGTGCCAGCAGCCTCCAGGGGACTAGCGGGAGGGCTAGTTACAATGAGCAGTTCTTC
>-|many|TRBV7-3|TRBJ2-3
CASSTSGYTDTQYF
TGTGCCAGCAGCACAAGCGGATATACAGATACGCAGTATTTT
>-|many|TRBV6-1|TRBJ2-3
CASSLQGTDTQYF
TGTGCCAGCAGTCTCCAGGGGACGGATACGCAGTATTTT
>-|many|TRBV14|TRBJ2-7
CASSQKGSWGYEQYF
TGTGCCAGCAGCCAAAAGGGCAGCTGGGGCTACGAGCAGTACTTC
>-|many|TRBV12-3/TRBV12-4|TRBJ2-5
CASSELPRNQETQYF
TGTGCCAGCAGCGAACTCCCTAGGAACCAAGAGACCCAGTACTTC
>-|-|TRBV28|TRBJ1-2
CASSFWSGARQMYGYTF
TGTGCCAGCAGTTTTTGGTCAGGGGCCCGGCAAATGTATGGCTACACCTTC
>TRBD1|few|TRBV4-1|TRBJ2-7
CASSQEDRGLIEQYF
TGCGCCAGCAGCCAAGAAGACAGGGGGCTTATCGAGCAGTACTTC
>TRBD1|many|TRBV5-4|TRBJ2-7
CASSLIGGDEQYF
TGTGCCAGCAGCTTGATAGGGGGCGACGAGCAGTACTTC
>TRBD2|many|TRBV5-6|TRBJ2-3
CASSEGTSGRPYTQYF
TGTGCCAGCAGCGAAGGGACTAGCGGGAGGCCGTATACGCAGTATTTT
>TRBD2|many|TRBV4-2|TRBJ2-1
CASSPRTSGSYNEQFF
TGTGCCAGCAGCCCCCGGACTAGCGGCTCCTACAATGAGCAGTTCTTC
>-|many|TRBV27|TRBJ2-5
CASSLSPGFQETQYF
TGTGCCAGCAGCCTCAGCCCCGGGTTCCAAGAGACCCAGTACTTC
>TRBD1|many|TRBV3-1|TRBJ1-1
CASSLTPTGDTEAFF
TGTGCCAGCAGTCTTACCCCGACAGGGGACACTGAAGCTTTCTTT
>-|many|TRBV6-1|TRBJ2-7
CASSEGGAGEQYF
TGTGCCAGCAGTGAAGGTGGAGCGGGCGAGCAGTACTTC
>TRBD2|many|TRBV7-2|TRBJ2-3
CASKKLAGGTDTQYF
TGTGCCAGCAAAAAACTAGCGGGAGGCACAGATACGCAGTATTTT
>TRBD1|many|TRBV6-1|TRBJ1-2
CASSPGTGRYGYTF
TGTGCCAGCAGTCCTGGGACAGGGCGCTATGGCTACACCTTC
>TRBD2|many|TRBV3-1|TRBJ2-4
CASSQADIAGGYKNIQYF
TGTGCCAGCAGCCAAGCGGACATTGCGGGAGGGTACAAAAACATTCAGTACTTC
>-|many|TRBV12-3/TRBV12-4|TRBJ1-1
CASSSRELHTEAFF
TGTGCCAGCAGTTCCCGTGAATTACACACTGAAGCTTTCTTT
>-|many|TRBV5-1|TRBJ1-2
CASTRNSNYGYTF
TGCGCCAGCACTCGGAATTCTAACTATGGCTACACCTTC
>-|few|TRBV2|TRBJ2-3
CASAGRVPDTQYF
TGTGCCAGCGCCGGCAGAGTACCAGATACGCAGTATTTT
>TRBD1|many|TRBV20-1|TRBJ2-7
CSAHYRGWDDEQYF
TGCAGTGCGCACTACAGGGGATGGGACGACGAGCAGTACTTC
>TRBD1|-|TRBV20-1|TRBJ1-2
CSASVQGAYGGYTF
TGCAGTGCTAGTGTCCAGGGGGCTTATGGAGGCTACACCTTC